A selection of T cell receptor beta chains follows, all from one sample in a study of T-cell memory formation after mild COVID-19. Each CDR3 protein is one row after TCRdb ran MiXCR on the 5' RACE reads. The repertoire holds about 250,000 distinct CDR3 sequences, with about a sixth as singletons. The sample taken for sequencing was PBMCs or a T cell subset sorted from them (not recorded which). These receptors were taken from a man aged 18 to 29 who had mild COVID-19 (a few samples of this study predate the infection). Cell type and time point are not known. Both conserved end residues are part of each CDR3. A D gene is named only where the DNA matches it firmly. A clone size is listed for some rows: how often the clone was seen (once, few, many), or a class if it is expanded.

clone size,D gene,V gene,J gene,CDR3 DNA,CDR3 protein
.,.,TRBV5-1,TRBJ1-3,TGCGCCAGCAGCTTGGGAGGGGACTCTGGAAACACCATATATTTT,CASSLGGDSGNTIYF
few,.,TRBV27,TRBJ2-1,TGTGCCAGCAGTTCATGGCCGCAGGGCAATGAGCAGTTCTTC,CASSSWPQGNEQFF
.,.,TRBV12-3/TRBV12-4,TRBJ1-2,TGTGCCAGCTCTCAGAATCTCTATGGCTACACCTTC,CASSQNLYGYTF
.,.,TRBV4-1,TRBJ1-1,TGCGCCAGCAGCCAAGAATGGGGGCGCGACACTGAAGCTTTCTTT,CASSQEWGRDTEAFF
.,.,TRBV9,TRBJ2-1,TGTGCCAGCAGCACAGCCGGAAGAAACAATGAGCAGTTCTTC,CASSTAGRNNEQFF
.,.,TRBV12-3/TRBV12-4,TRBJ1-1,TGTGCCAGCAGTTTGGGGGGGATCACTGAAGCTTTCTTT,CASSLGGITEAFF
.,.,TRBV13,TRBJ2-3,TGTGCCAGCAGCTCCCAAGGACAGCTGGGCACAGATACGCAGTATTTT,CASSSQGQLGTDTQYF
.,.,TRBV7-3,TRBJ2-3,TGTGCCAGCAGCTACTTTCCGAGCTCAGATACGCAGTATTTT,CASSYFPSSDTQYF
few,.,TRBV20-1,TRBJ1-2,TGCAGTGCTAGAAGTTTCTCGGACAGTGGGATCTATGGCTACACCTTC,CSARSFSDSGIYGYTF
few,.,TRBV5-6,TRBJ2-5,TGTGCCAGCAGCTTGTCTGTTGGGGACCAAGAGACCCAGTACTTC,CASSLSVGDQETQYF
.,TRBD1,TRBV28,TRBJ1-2,TGTGCCAGCAGTGAAGGACAGGGGGCATATGGCTACACCTTC,CASSEGQGAYGYTF
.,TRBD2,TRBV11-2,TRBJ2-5,TGTGCCAGCAGCTCCCTTCGGGGGGGTGGTGAGACCCAGTACTTC,CASSSLRGGGETQYF
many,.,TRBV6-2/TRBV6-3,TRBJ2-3,TGTGCCAGCACCGCTAGCACAGATACGCAGTATTTT,CASTASTDTQYF
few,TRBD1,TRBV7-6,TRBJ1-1,TGTGCCAGCAGCGCCCTAACAGGGGGTGATACTGAAGCTTTCTTT,CASSALTGGDTEAFF
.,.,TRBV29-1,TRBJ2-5,TGCAGCGTTGACACAGAGGCCCTCCAAGAGACCCAGTACTTC,CSVDTEALQETQYF
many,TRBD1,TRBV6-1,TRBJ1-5,TGTGCCAGCAGCAGGACAGGCGGGAGCAATCAGCCCCAGCATTTT,CASSRTGGSNQPQHF
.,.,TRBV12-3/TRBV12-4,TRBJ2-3,TGTGCCAGCAGGCCTCAGGGGATGGCGCAGTATTTT,CASRPQGMAQYF
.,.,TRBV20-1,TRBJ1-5,TGCAGTGCTAGACCTTGGGGCCTGAGCAATCAGCCCCAGCATTTT,CSARPWGLSNQPQHF
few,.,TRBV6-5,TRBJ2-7,TGTGCCAGCAAACCCGGGACTTCCGCCTACGAGCAGTACTTC,CASKPGTSAYEQYF
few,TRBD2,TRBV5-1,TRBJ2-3,TGCGCCAGCAGCTACGGCACAGCGGGGGTCACAGATACGCAGTATTTT,CASSYGTAGVTDTQYF
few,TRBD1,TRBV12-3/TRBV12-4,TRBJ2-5,TGTGCCAGCAGTGCCAGACAGGGAGCGGAGACCCAGTACTTC,CASSARQGAETQYF
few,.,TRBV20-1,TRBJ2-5,TGCAGTGCTAGGATCTCGGAAGAGACCCAGTACTTC,CSARISEETQYF
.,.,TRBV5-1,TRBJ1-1,TGCGCCAGCAGCCCGGGCGGGGGCTTCGGTACTGAAGCTTTCTTT,CASSPGGGFGTEAFF
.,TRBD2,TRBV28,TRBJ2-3,TGTGCCAGCAGTTTTACGGGGGGTCTTACAGATACGCAGTATTTT,CASSFTGGLTDTQYF
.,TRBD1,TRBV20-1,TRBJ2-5,TGCAGTGCTAGAGGACAGGGGGCGCGAGAGACCCAGTACTTC,CSARGQGARETQYF
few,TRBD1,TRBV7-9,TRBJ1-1,TGTGCCAGCAGCTCCTGGACAGGGACCCCATCTGAAGCTTTCTTT,CASSSWTGTPSEAFF
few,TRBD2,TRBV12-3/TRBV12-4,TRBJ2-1,TGTGCCAGCAGCGCGGGACTAGCGGGGCCCTGGCAGTTCTTC,CASSAGLAGPWQFF
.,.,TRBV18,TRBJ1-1,TGTGCCAGCTCAACGGACAGGAACACTGAAGCTTTCTTT,CASSTDRNTEAFF
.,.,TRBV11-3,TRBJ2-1,TGTGCCAGCAGCCGCAGGGGGGTTGCCTACAATGAGCAGTTCTTC,CASSRRGVAYNEQFF
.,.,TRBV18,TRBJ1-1,TGTGCCAGCTCCTCGGGGGAGAACACTGAAGCTTTCTTT,CASSSGENTEAFF
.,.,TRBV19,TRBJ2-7,TGTGCCAGTAGTCTGATGGACTCGGGCGAGCAGTACTTC,CASSLMDSGEQYF
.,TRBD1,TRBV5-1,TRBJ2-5,TGCGCCAGCAGGATGGGGACAGGGGGTCAAGAGACCCAGTACTTC,CASRMGTGGQETQYF
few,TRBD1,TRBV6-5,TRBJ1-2,TGTGCCAGCAGTAGACAGGGAAAATCATCTTCCTATGGCTACACCTTC,CASSRQGKSSSYGYTF
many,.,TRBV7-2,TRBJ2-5,TGTGCCAGCAGCTTCGGAAGTTTTCTAGAGACCCAGTACTTC,CASSFGSFLETQYF
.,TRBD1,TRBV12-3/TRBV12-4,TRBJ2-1,TGTGCCAGCAGACCCAGGGGGCGGAACAATGAGCAGTTCTTC,CASRPRGRNNEQFF
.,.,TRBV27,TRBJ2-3,TGTGCCAGCAGTTTAATAGCCGGGGCTTCCACAGATACGCAGTATTTT,CASSLIAGASTDTQYF
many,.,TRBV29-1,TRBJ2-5,TGCAGCGTTGAAAGGTTGGGAGAGACCCAGTACTTC,CSVERLGETQYF
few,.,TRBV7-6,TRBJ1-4,TGTGCCAGCAGCCCCCGACAGGTGGCCGAAAAACTGTTTTTT,CASSPRQVAEKLFF
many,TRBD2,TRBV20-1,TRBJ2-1,TGCAGTGCCCCTCCGAGGACTAGCGATGCTGAGCAGTTCTTC,CSAPPRTSDAEQFF
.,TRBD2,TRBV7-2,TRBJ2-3,TGTGCCAGCAGCTTTCAGGTAGCGGGGGGGCAAGATACGCAGTATTTT,CASSFQVAGGQDTQYF
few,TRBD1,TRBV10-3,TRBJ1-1,TGTGCCATCCGAGGACAGGGTGGAGACAACTTT,CAIRGQGGDNF
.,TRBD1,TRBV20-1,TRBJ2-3,TGCAGTGTCGACCCCCTGTCGACAGGGGATACGCAGTATTTT,CSVDPLSTGDTQYF
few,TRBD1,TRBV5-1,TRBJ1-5,TGCGCCAGCAGCCCGGGACAGAATAGCAATCAGCCCCAGCATTTT,CASSPGQNSNQPQHF
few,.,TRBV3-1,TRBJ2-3,TGTGCCAGCAGCCCTGAGACTTCCACAGATACGCAGTATTTT,CASSPETSTDTQYF
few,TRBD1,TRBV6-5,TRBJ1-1,TGTGCCAGCAGTTACGGACAGGGTAGAGCTTTCTTT,CASSYGQGRAFF
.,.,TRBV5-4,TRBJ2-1,TGTGCCAGCAGCTTGACTGACTCTTCCTACAATGAGCAGTTCTTC,CASSLTDSSYNEQFF
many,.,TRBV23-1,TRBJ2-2,TGCGCCAGCAGTACGAGAGCCGGGGAGCTGTTTTTT,CASSTRAGELFF
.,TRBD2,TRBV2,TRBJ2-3,TGTGCCAGCAGGCCTAGCGGGGGGGGCACAGATACGCAGTATTTT,CASRPSGGGTDTQYF
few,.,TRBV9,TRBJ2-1,TGTGCCAGCAGCGCAGGAGGTGAGCAGTTCTTC,CASSAGGEQFF
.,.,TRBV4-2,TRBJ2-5,TGTGCCAGCAGCCAAGTCTCGGCGGACGGCCAAGAGACCCAGTACTTC,CASSQVSADGQETQYF
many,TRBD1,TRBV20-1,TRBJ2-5,TGCAGTGCAGCACCTGGGACAGTCCAAGAGACCCAGTACTTC,CSAAPGTVQETQYF
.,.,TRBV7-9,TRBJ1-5,TGTGCCAGCAGCTCCTTGAAAGGACAGCCCCAGCATTTT,CASSSLKGQPQHF
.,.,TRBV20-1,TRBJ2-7,TGCAGTGCTGAACGACAGTACGGCGAGCAGTACTTC,CSAERQYGEQYF
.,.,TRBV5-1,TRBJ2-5,TGCGCCAGCAGCTTTTCCACACAAGCGAGCGTGGAGACCCAGTACTTC,CASSFSTQASVETQYF
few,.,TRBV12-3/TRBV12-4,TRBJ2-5,TGTGCCAGCAGGCCGCGGGCCGGCGATAGGGAGACCCAGTACTTC,CASRPRAGDRETQYF
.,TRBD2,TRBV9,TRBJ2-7,TGTGCCAGCAGCTTAGAGCGGGGAGATCCATACGAGCAGTACTTC,CASSLERGDPYEQYF
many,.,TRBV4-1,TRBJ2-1,TGCGCCAGCAGCCAAGAAGGGACATACTACAATGAGCAGTTCTTC,CASSQEGTYYNEQFF
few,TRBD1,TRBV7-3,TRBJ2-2,TGTGCCAGCGGGGACAGGGGATTTCCCGGGGAGCTGTTTTTT,CASGDRGFPGELFF
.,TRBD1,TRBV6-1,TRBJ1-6,TGTGCCAGCAGTGAAGGGTTTATAGGGACAGCCAATTCACCCCTCCACTTT,CASSEGFIGTANSPLHF
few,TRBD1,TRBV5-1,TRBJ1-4,TGCGCCAGCAGCACCGCAGGGGGCGCGGGCGAAAAACTGTTTTTT,CASSTAGGAGEKLFF